Presented here are 15 T cell receptor beta chains from one specimen sequenced in a study of blood T cell repertoires in COVID-19. Libraries were prepared by immunoSEQ multiplex PCR; TCRdb keeps only in-frame clonotypes and omits some of them. This table has more than 75,000 clones, around 75% appearing once. The sequenced sample was peripheral blood. All receptors derive from a woman older than 75 with active or convalescent COVID-19.

The chain couples TRBV27 to TRBJ1-1; D gene ambiguous. The V and J ends lost 7 bases and 4 bases respectively, with 16 bases between them. Germline V gives CDR1 MNHEY, CDR2 SMNVEV (reference sequence). This CDR3 has 14 residues. The CDR3 DNA follows: TGTGCCAGCACCCCTAGTAGCGGGCGCACTGAAGCTTTCTTT. Translating it yields CASTPSSGRTEAFF.

The chain recombines TRBV5-1 with TRBJ1-1; possibly TRBD1 for D (5 bases). V lost 3 bases, J lost 1 base, and 7 bases lay in between. CDR3 length: 13 amino acids. CDR1 and CDR2 from the germline V gene are SGHRS and YFSETQ. The CDR3 spells CASSWDSNTEAFF. DNA for the CDR3: TGCGCCAGCAGCTGGGACTCGAACACTGAAGCTTTCTTT.

The chain joins TRBV9 to TRBJ2-3; 8 nucleotides line up with TRBD2. The CDR3 sequence is 17 residues long. Germline V CDR1 and CDR2: SGDLS, YYNGEE. V dropped 0 bases and J dropped 3; count of bases not matched to a gene: 9. CDR3 DNA sequence: TGTGCCAGCAGCGTAGGAGCCGGCGGGAGGATAACAGATACGCAGTATTTT. Its protein product is CASSVGAGGRITDTQYF.

The rearrangement joins TRBV5-1 to TRBJ2-1, with a weak D call TRBD2 (7 bases). With 5 bases removed from V and 2 bases from J, the gap between germline ends came to 17 bases. Per germline, CDR1 SGHRS and CDR2 YFSETQ. CDR3 length equals 16 residues. The CDR3 loop is CASRGSGGDAYNEQFF. The CDR3 DNA is TGCGCCAGCAGGGGTTCGGGGGGCGACGCCTACAATGAGCAGTTCTTC. Full variable domain (rest looked up from reference TRBV5-1 and TRBJ2-1): KAGVTQTPRYLIKTRGQQVTLSCSPISGHRSVSWYQQTPGQGLQFLFEYFSETQRNKGNFPGRFSGRQFSNSRSEMNVSTLELGDSALYLCASRGSGGDAYNEQFFGPGTRLTVL.

The rearrangement links TRBV4-1 to TRBJ1-5; D possibly corresponds to TRBD1 (6 bases). Looked up from germline, CDR1 is MGHRA and CDR2 is YSYEKL. CDR3 length: 14 residues. V lost 1 base to trimming and J lost 9 bases, with 13 bases between them. The CDR3 coding sequence is TGCGCCAGCAGCCAAGCACAGGGCCCTTGGCCCCAGCATTTT. Its protein product is CASSQAQGPWPQHF.

This chain joins TRBV19 and TRBJ2-1, with TRBD2 identical over 8 bases. CDR1 and CDR2 from the germline V gene are LNHDA and SQIVND (reference sequence). With 9 bases clipped from V and 3 bases from J, the junction kept 4 bases outside the gene matches. The CDR3 contains 13 residues. The CDR3 is CARAGVLYNEQFF. The CDR3 DNA reads TGTGCCAGAGCGGGAGTACTCTACAATGAGCAGTTCTTC.

This clone was detected only a few times. V gene TRBV18 combines with J gene TRBJ2-2; D is perhaps TRBD1 (6 bases). The CDR3 covers 16 residues. Germline CDR1 KGHSH, CDR2 LQKENI. V was cut by 1 base and J by 1 base, with 10 bases left in between. The CDR3 DNA reads as TGTGCCAGCTCACCACAGGGGGTGGTGAACACCGGGGAGCTGTTTTTT. Amino acid sequence: CASSPQGVVNTGELFF.

The CDR3 DNA sequence: TGTGCCATCAGTGAACAGGCCCAATACCCCACAGATACGCAGTATTTT. Its protein product is CAISEQAQYPTDTQYF. V gene TRBV10-3 combines with J gene TRBJ2-3; tentative D call: TRBD1 (5 bases). Trimming cost V 3 bases and J 2 bases, with 15 bases left between them. Germline V gives CDR1 ENHRY, CDR2 SYGVKD. The CDR3 consists of 16 residues.

The chain recombines TRBV4-3 with TRBJ1-6; D gene uncertain. This CDR3 has 15 residues. Germline V gene sequence: CDR1 LGHNA, CDR2 YSLEER. V lost 0 bases to trimming and J lost 7 bases, with 10 bases between them. As DNA, the CDR3 is TGCGCCAGCAGCCAAGAGGGAGGGCTCAATTCACCCCTCCACTTT. Translated: CASSQEGGLNSPLHF.

This sequence joins TRBV5-4 and TRBJ2-7, with a possible D match to TRBD2 (5 bases). The CDR3 covers 13 residues. CDR1 SGHNT and CDR2 YYREEE come from the germline V gene (reference sequence). Trimming took 2 bases from V and 6 from J, leaving 12 bases between them. This chain's CDR3 is CASSFFAGPEQYF. For the CDR3, the DNA is TGTGCCAGCAGCTTTTTTGCGGGCCCCGAGCAGTACTTC. The entire variable domain, with the rest obtained from reference TRBV5-4 and TRBJ2-7, is as follows: ETGVTQSPTHLIKTRGQQVTLRCSSQSGHNTVSWYQQALGQGPQFIFQYYREEENGRGNFPPRFSGLQFPNYSSELNVNALELDDSALYLCASSFFAGPEQYFGPGTRLTVT.

This chain connects TRBV21-1 to TRBJ2-3; TRBD2 is taken as the D call from the table, unchecked against the DNA. TRBV21-1 is marked as a pseudogene. The CDR3 consists of 14 residues. In DNA form, the CDR3 reads TGTGCCAGCAGCTCTCCCGGGAGCACAGATACGCAGTATTTT. The encoded protein is CASSSPGSTDTQYF.

The CDR3 nucleotides read TGTGCCAGCAGCACTACAGGGGAAGGGTATGGCTACACCTTC. Protein: CASSTTGEGYGYTF. The V and J genes are TRBV21-1 and TRBJ1-2; the table's D call of TRBD1 was not tested on the DNA. TRBV21-1 has pseudogene status. The CDR3 spans 14 residues.

The V gene is TRBV14, the J gene TRBJ1-1; 7 nucleotides agree with TRBD1. The CDR3 loop spans 14 amino acids. Germline V CDR1 and CDR2: SGHDN, FVKESK. The J segment lost 5 bases and the V segment lost 0 bases, leaving 3 bases of the junction unmatched. The DNA of the CDR3 is TGTGCCAGCAGCCAAGAGGACAGGCGGACTGAAGCTTTCTTT. It is translated as CASSQEDRRTEAFF.

The chain couples TRBV5-1 to TRBJ2-7; D possibly corresponds to TRBD1 (6 bases). V was cut by 3 bases and J by 1 base, with 8 bases left in between. CDR3 length: 13 amino acids. CDR1 SGHRS and CDR2 YFSETQ come from the germline V gene. In nucleotides, the CDR3 is TGCGCCAGCAGCTCCCAGGGGTCCTACGAGCAGTACTTC. This gives the protein CASSSQGSYEQYF. Using reference TRBV5-1 and TRBJ2-7 for the parts outside the CDR3, the full variable domain is KAGVTQTPRYLIKTRGQQVTLSCSPISGHRSVSWYQQTPGQGLQFLFEYFSETQRNKGNFPGRFSGRQFSNSRSEMNVSTLELGDSALYLCASSSQGSYEQYFGPGTRLTVT.

The chain is built from TRBV7-9 and TRBJ1-3; 9 bases agree with TRBD1. This CDR3 contains 16 residues. J gave up 2 bases and V 5 bases, and 7 bases lay outside the gene matches. Germline lookup yields CDR1 SEHNR and CDR2 FQNEAQ (reference sequence). The CDR3 is CASSPKDRGTGNTIYF. The CDR3 bases are TGTGCCAGCAGCCCAAAGGACAGGGGAACTGGAAACACCATATATTTT.